This entry features one T cell receptor (beta chain) sequence. Antigen unknown. This sample is drawn from a study of shared clonotypes between healthy human individuals. The study, taken as a whole, reports: Memory subsets generally showed lower estimated richness than naive subsets. Compared with clonotypes that all four donors shared, non-shared clonotypes had lower generation probabilities. With a handful of donors compared, around 5% of naive CD4 clonotypes were shared. Only a few donors were included, so the genetic and exposure-history diversity represented was limited.

Positive CCR7 selection of CD45RO-negative cells yielded the naive CD8 cells, and terminally differentiated effector memory CD45RA+ cells were excluded. Generated by immunoSEQ multiplex PCR, the TCRdb table keeps only in-frame clones and is missing some. The sample holds about 2.2 million clones, about 92% seen once. This CDR3 contains 16 residues. In germline, CDR1 is SGDLS, CDR2 YYNGEE. After removal of 0 bases from V and 7 bases from J, the junction contained 10 bases not matched to a gene. This sequence was found in a man in his late teens or twenties in good health. Some clones in this sample may be carry-over from other donors' samples. The sample consisted of naive CD8+ T cells from PBMCs. The chain links TRBV9 to TRBJ2-1; 7 bases line up with TRBD2. Written as DNA, the CDR3 is TGTGCCAGCAGCGTAGTTCCGGGAGGCCGGGGAAATGAGCAGTTCTTC. It yields the protein CASSVVPGGRGNEQFF.